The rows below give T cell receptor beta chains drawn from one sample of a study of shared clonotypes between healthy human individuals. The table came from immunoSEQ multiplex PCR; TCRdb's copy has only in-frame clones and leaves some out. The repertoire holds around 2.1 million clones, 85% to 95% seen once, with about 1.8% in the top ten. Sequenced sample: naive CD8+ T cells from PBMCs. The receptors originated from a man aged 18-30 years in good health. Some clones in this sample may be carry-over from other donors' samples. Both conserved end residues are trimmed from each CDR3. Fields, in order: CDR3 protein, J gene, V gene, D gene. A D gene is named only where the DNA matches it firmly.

CDR3: ASSYYDRGNGTQY
J: TRBJ2-3
V: TRBV6-5
D: TRBD1

CDR3: ASSLGTSGSRRDEQF
J: TRBJ2-1
V: TRBV4-3
D: TRBD2

CDR3: SAQTFNEQF
J: TRBJ2-1
V: TRBV29-1
D: -

CDR3: ASSPQGMRHEQY
J: TRBJ2-7
V: TRBV6-5
D: -

CDR3: ASSLRGISGANVLT
J: TRBJ2-6
V: TRBV28
D: -

CDR3: ASMGPATDTQY
J: TRBJ2-3
V: TRBV19
D: -

CDR3: ASGYNEQF
J: TRBJ2-1
V: TRBV27
D: -

CDR3: ASSLGGGGEQY
J: TRBJ2-7
V: TRBV13
D: -

CDR3: ASSPRTRRTQETQY
J: TRBJ2-5
V: TRBV7-9
D: -

CDR3: ASSFGPYQETQY
J: TRBJ2-5
V: TRBV11-2
D: -

CDR3: ASSLEGGLAKNIQY
J: TRBJ2-4
V: TRBV11-2
D: -

CDR3: ASSETGGWSYGYT
J: TRBJ1-2
V: TRBV2
D: TRBD1

CDR3: ASDPGPSAHEQY
J: TRBJ2-7
V: TRBV12-5
D: -

CDR3: ASSLVGGSSYNEQF
J: TRBJ2-1
V: TRBV7-9
D: TRBD2

CDR3: ASRRGNYGYT
J: TRBJ1-2
V: TRBV7-9
D: -

CDR3: ASSLEGGQPQH
J: TRBJ1-5
V: TRBV5-6
D: -

CDR3: ASSQDQLGGFYNEQF
J: TRBJ2-1
V: TRBV4-3
D: -

CDR3: ASSPRTGANTGELF
J: TRBJ2-2
V: TRBV9
D: TRBD1

CDR3: ASRLGISGANVLT
J: TRBJ2-6
V: TRBV6-5
D: -

CDR3: ASSSLDRHTEAF
J: TRBJ1-1
V: TRBV5-1
D: -

CDR3: ASSGRQGVNQPQH
J: TRBJ1-5
V: TRBV19
D: -

CDR3: ASSRGGESF
J: TRBJ1-1
V: TRBV27
D: -

CDR3: ASSLLSRGENTGELF
J: TRBJ2-2
V: TRBV7-9
D: -

CDR3: ASSVDGGLSGNTIY
J: TRBJ1-3
V: TRBV9
D: -